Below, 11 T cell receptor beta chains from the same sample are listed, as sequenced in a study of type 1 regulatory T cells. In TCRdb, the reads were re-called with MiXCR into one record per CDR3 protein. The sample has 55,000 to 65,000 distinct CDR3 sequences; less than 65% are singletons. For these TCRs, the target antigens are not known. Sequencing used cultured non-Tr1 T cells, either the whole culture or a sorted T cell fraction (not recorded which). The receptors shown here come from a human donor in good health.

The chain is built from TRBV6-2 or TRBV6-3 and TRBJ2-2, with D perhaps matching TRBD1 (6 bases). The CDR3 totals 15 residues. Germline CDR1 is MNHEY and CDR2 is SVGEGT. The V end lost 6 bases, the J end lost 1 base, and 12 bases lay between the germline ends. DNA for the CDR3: TGTGCCAGCAGGAACCCAGGGGTGAACACCGGGGAGCTGTTTTTT. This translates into CASRNPGVNTGELFF.

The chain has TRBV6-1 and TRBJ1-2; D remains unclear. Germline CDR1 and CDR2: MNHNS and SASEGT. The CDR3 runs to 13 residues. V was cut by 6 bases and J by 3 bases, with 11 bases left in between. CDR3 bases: TGTGCCAGCAGGGTGTCGGAGGACTATGGCTACACCTTC. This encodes CASRVSEDYGYTF.

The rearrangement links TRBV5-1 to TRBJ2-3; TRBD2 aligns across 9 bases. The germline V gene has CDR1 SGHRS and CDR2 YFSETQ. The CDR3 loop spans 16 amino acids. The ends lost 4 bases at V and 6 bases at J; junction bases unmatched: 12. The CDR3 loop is CASSPRTSVRWDTQYF. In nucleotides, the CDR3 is TGCGCCAGCAGCCCCCGGACTAGCGTCCGATGGGATACGCAGTATTTT.

This CDR3 is CASSHPDPGGEQYF. The DNA of the CDR3 is TGTGCCAGCAGCCACCCGGACCCGGGGGGCGAGCAGTACTTC. V is TRBV3-1 and J is TRBJ2-7, with 7 bases fitting TRBD2. Trimming cost V 3 bases and J 6 bases; bases outside gene matches: 8. CDR3 length: 14 amino acids. Germline V CDR1 and CDR2: LGHDT, YNNKEL (reference sequence).

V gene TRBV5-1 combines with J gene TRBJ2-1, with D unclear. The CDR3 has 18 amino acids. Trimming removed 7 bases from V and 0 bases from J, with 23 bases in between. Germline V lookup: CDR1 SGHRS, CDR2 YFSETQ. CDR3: CASQQSMSVRHSYNEQFF. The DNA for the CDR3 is TGCGCCAGCCAGCAGAGTATGAGCGTAAGGCACTCCTACAATGAGCAGTTCTTC.

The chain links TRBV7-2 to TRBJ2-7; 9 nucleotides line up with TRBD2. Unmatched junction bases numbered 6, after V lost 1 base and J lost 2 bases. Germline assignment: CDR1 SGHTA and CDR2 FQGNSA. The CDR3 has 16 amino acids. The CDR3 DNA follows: TGTGCCAGCAGCTTAGTTGTGACTAGCGGCCCCTACGAGCAGTACTTC. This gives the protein CASSLVVTSGPYEQYF. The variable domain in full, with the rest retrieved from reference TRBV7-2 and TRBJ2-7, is GAGVSQSPSNKVTEKGKDVELRCDPISGHTALYWYRQSLGQGLEFLIYFQGNSAPDKSGLPSDRFSAERTGGSVSTLTIQRTQQEDSAVYLCASSLVVTSGPYEQYFGPGTRLTVT.

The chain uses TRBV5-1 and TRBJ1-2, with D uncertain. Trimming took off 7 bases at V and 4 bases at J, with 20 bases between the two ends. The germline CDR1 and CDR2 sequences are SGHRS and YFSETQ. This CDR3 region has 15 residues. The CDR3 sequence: CASGPLSGIGYGYTF. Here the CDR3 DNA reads TGCGCCAGCGGCCCCCTTTCGGGGATCGGCTATGGCTACACCTTC.

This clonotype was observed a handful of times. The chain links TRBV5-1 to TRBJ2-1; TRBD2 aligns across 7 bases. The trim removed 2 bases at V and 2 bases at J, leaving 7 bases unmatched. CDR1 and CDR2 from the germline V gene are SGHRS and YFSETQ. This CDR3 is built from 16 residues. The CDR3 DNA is TGCGCCAGCAGCTTCGGCGCGGGAGAAACCTACAATGAGCAGTTCTTC. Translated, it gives CASSFGAGETYNEQFF.

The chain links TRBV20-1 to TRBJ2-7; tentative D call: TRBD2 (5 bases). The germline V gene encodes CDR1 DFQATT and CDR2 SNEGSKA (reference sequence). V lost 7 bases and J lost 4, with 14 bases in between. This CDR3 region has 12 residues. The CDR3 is CSVRGNKYEQYF. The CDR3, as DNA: TGCAGTGTCCGGGGAAACAAATACGAGCAGTACTTC.

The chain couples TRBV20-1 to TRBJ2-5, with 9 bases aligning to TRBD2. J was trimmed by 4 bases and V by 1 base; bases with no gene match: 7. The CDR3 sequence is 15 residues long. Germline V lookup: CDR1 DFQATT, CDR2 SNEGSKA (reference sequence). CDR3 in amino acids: CSARVPSGEGETQYF. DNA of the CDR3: TGCAGTGCTAGAGTCCCTAGCGGGGAAGGAGAGACCCAGTACTTC.

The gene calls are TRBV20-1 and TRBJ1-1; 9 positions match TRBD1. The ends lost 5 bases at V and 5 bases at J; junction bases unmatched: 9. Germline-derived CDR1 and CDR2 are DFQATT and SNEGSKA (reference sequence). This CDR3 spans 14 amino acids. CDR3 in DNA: TGCAGTGCTGGGGACAGGGTGTCGACGACTGAAGCTTTCTTT. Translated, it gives CSAGDRVSTTEAFF.